These T cell receptor beta chains were read from a single sample in a study of blood T cell repertoires in COVID-19. Produced via immunoSEQ multiplex PCR; TCRdb's table is partial and in-frame only. Of roughly 76,000 clones listed, over 75% are singletons. The sample was peripheral blood. The receptors derive from an elderly woman with active or convalescent COVID-19. CDR3s include the opening cysteine and the closing phenylalanine or tryptophan. The D gene is left open where the match is weak. A row's size may be missing; if present it is once, few, many or a size class.

d_call,j_call,clone_size,v_call,cdr3_aa,cdr3_nt
.,TRBJ2-1,.,TRBV7-3,CASSRTFEQFF,TGTGCCAGCAGCCGGACTTTCGAGCAGTTCTTC
.,TRBJ2-1,.,TRBV5-8,CASSPDRGTYNEQFF,TGTGCCAGCAGCCCCGATAGGGGGACGTACAATGAGCAGTTCTTC
TRBD2,TRBJ2-1,.,TRBV11-3,CASSLSGGSYNEQFF,TGTGCCAGCAGTCTCAGCGGGGGCTCCTACAATGAGCAGTTCTTC
TRBD1,TRBJ2-5,.,TRBV5-8,CASSSTGGRPGETQYF,TGTGCCAGCAGCTCGACAGGGGGCCGACCTGGGGAGACCCAGTACTTC
TRBD1,TRBJ2-7,.,TRBV4-1,CASSQTGTGAYEQYF,TGCGCCAGCAGCCAGACGGGGACAGGGGCCTACGAGCAGTACTTC
TRBD1,TRBJ1-1,.,TRBV9,CASSPRDSEGPEAFF,TGTGCCAGCAGCCCAAGGGACAGCGAGGGCCCTGAAGCTTTCTTT
TRBD2,TRBJ2-1,once,TRBV3-1/TRBV3-2,CASSQGLAGGFEQFF,TGTGCCAGCAGCCAAGGTCTAGCGGGGGGGTTTGAGCAGTTCTTC
.,TRBJ2-1,.,TRBV6-5,CASSFGGQGDNEQFF,TGTGCCAGCAGTTTTGGGGGCCAAGGGGACAATGAGCAGTTCTTC
.,TRBJ1-2,.,TRBV5-5,CASSLNWGDGYTF,TGTGCCAGCAGCTTGAACTGGGGGGATGGCTACACCTTC
.,TRBJ1-1,.,TRBV30,CAWKIGGDTEAFF,TGTGCCTGGAAGATTGGCGGGGACACTGAAGCTTTCTTT
.,TRBJ2-7,.,TRBV29-1,CSVGADYEQYF,TGCAGCGTTGGGGCCGACTACGAGCAGTACTTC
.,TRBJ1-3,few,TRBV18,CASSYSGLPGNTIYF,TGTGCCAGCTCCTATAGTGGGCTCCCTGGAAACACCATATATTTT
TRBD2,TRBJ2-7,.,TRBV7-2,CASSLGLAESYEQYF,TGTGCCAGCAGCTTGGGACTAGCGGAGTCCTACGAGCAGTACTTC
TRBD2,TRBJ2-6,.,TRBV5-1,CASSLSGGGGSNVLTF,TGCGCCAGCAGCTTGTCTGGGGGGGGAGGTTCCAACGTCCTGACTTTC
.,TRBJ2-5,.,TRBV7-6,CASSPPESPETQYF,TGTGCCAGCAGCCCCCCGGAGAGTCCAGAGACCCAGTACTTC
.,TRBJ2-2,.,TRBV28,CASSASWRSANTGELFF,TGTGCCAGCAGTGCTAGCTGGAGATCCGCGAACACCGGGGAGCTGTTTTTT
TRBD1,TRBJ2-7,.,TRBV7-2,CASSFGTGLMEQYF,TGTGCCAGCAGCTTCGGGACAGGTTTGATGGAGCAGTACTTC
.,TRBJ2-3,few,TRBV28,CASVRGDSNTDTQYF,TGTGCCAGCGTCAGGGGGGACAGCAACACAGATACGCAGTATTTT
.,TRBJ1-1,.,TRBV21-1,CASSKRVTPGQSEAFF,TGTGCCAGCAGCAAACGAGTGACCCCGGGACAGTCGGAAGCTTTCTTT
.,TRBJ2-1,few,TRBV27,CASSPGLTLLNEQFF,TGTGCCAGCTCCCCGGGACTTACCTTACTAAATGAGCAGTTCTTC
.,TRBJ2-3,.,TRBV12-3/TRBV12-4,CASSFRGTDTQYF,TGTGCCAGCAGTTTTCGAGGCACAGATACGCAGTATTTT
.,TRBJ2-7,.,TRBV5-1,CASSFIGQNYEQYF,TGCGCCAGCAGCTTTATTGGACAGAACTACGAGCAGTACTTC
.,TRBJ1-2,few,TRBV28,CASSSNSYGYTF,TGTGCCAGCAGCTCAAACAGCTATGGCTACACCTTC
TRBD2,TRBJ2-1,.,TRBV6-6,CASSRDPGLAGGNEQFF,TGTGCCAGCAGTCGAGACCCTGGACTAGCGGGGGGCAATGAGCAGTTCTTC
.,TRBJ1-1,.,TRBV3-1/TRBV3-2,CASLAGNTEAFF,TGTGCCAGCCTCGCGGGGAACACTGAAGCTTTCTTT
.,TRBJ1-5,few,TRBV4-1,CASSDYGGDSNQPQHF,TGCGCCAGCAGCGACTATGGGGGGGATAGCAATCAGCCCCAGCATTTT
TRBD1,TRBJ1-1,.,TRBV7-9,CASSPMPGTGTTEAFF,TGTGCCAGCAGCCCCATGCCCGGGACAGGGACCACTGAAGCTTTCTTT
.,TRBJ2-1,.,TRBV9,CASSVRGWADEQFF,TGTGCCAGCAGCGTTCGGGGGTGGGCCGATGAGCAGTTCTTC
TRBD1,TRBJ1-2,.,TRBV7-2,CASSPQLQGIPYGYTF,TGTGCCAGCAGCCCTCAACTACAGGGGATTCCCTATGGCTACACCTTC
.,TRBJ1-2,once,TRBV2,CASDTGTYYGYTF,TGTGCCAGCGACACAGGGACCTACTATGGCTACACCTTC
TRBD1,TRBJ2-5,.,TRBV3-1/TRBV3-2,CASSQTTGAQETQYF,TGTGCCAGCAGCCAAACAACAGGGGCCCAAGAGACCCAGTACTTC
.,TRBJ1-2,.,TRBV12-3/TRBV12-4,CASSTGYGYTF,TGTGCCAGCAGCACAGGGTATGGCTACACCTTC
.,TRBJ2-1,.,TRBV12-5,CASGLTPDREQFF,TGTGCTAGTGGTTTGACCCCTGACAGGGAGCAGTTCTTC
TRBD2,TRBJ2-2,many,TRBV30,CAWSVRGEDTGELFF,TGTGCCTGGAGTGTACGGGGGGAAGACACCGGGGAGCTGTTTTTT
.,TRBJ1-2,.,TRBV29-1,CSAVSPGASYGYTF,TGCAGCGCTGTTTCTCCAGGGGCAAGCTATGGCTACACCTTC
TRBD1,TRBJ1-4,.,TRBV11-2,CASSLTTGPNEKLFF,TGTGCCAGCAGCTTAACGACAGGGCCTAATGAAAAACTGTTTTTT
.,TRBJ2-7,.,TRBV21-1,CASSKGDRLAGGRRYEQYF,TGTGCCAGCAGCAAAGGGGACCGACTAGCGGGGGGGAGAAGGTACGAGCAGTACTTC
.,TRBJ1-1,.,TRBV5-6,CASSLWGENTEAFF,TGTGCCAGCAGCTTGTGGGGGGAGAACACTGAAGCTTTCTTT
TRBD2,TRBJ2-3,many,TRBV19,CATGLAPDTQYF,TGTGCCACTGGACTAGCCCCAGATACGCAGTATTTT
.,TRBJ1-6,.,TRBV3-1/TRBV3-2,CASRLRGRKNSPLHF,TGTGCCAGCAGACTGCGGGGGCGGAAAAATTCACCCCTCCACTTT
.,TRBJ1-1,.,TRBV7-9,CASSPVWNTEAFF,TGTGCCAGCAGCCCGGTTTGGAACACTGAAGCTTTCTTT
TRBD1,TRBJ1-4,.,TRBV30,CAWRRGRHNEKLFF,TGTGCCTGGAGGAGGGGGCGGCATAATGAAAAACTGTTTTTT
.,TRBJ2-7,.,TRBV27,CASSTQTGGPYEQYF,TGTGCCAGCAGTACCCAGACAGGCGGTCCCTACGAGCAGTACTTC
TRBD2,TRBJ2-3,few,TRBV5-1,CASAGGGAVLPTDTQYF,TGCGCCAGCGCAGGCGGGGGGGCGGTTCTCCCCACAGATACGCAGTATTTT
TRBD1,TRBJ1-6,.,TRBV5-8,CASSIRDRENSPLHF,TGTGCCAGCAGCATCCGGGACAGGGAGAATTCACCCCTCCACTTT
TRBD1,TRBJ2-3,.,TRBV7-3,CASSSTGMADTQYF,TGTGCCAGCAGCTCGACAGGGATGGCGGATACGCAGTATTTT
TRBD1,TRBJ1-5,.,TRBV5-8,CASRGQGDGGPQHF,TGTGCCAGCAGGGGGCAGGGGGACGGCGGGCCCCAGCATTTT